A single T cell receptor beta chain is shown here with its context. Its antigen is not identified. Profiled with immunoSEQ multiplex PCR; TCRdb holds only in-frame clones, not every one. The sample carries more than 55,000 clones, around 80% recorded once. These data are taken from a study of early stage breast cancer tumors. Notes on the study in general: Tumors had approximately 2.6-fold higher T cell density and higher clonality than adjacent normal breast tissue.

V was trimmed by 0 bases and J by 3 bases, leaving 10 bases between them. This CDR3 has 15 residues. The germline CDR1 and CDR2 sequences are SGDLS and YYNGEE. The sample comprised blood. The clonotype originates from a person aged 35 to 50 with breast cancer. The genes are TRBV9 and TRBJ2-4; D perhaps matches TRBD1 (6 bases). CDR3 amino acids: CASSVDGRGKNIQYF. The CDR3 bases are TGTGCCAGCAGCGTAGACGGCAGGGGCAAAAACATTCAGTACTTC.